Listed below are T cell receptor beta chains from one sample, sequenced in a study of T cells in Graves' hyperthyroidism and ophthalmopathy. TCRdb ran MiXCR on the multiplex PCR reads and lists one entry per CDR3 protein. The sample consists of around 500,000 distinct CDR3 sequences, about 15% of them appearing once. Sequencing was done on a sample of blood. These TCRs come from a middle-aged woman with Graves' hyperthyroidism. The CDR3 runs from the conserved cysteine through the conserved F or W. The D gene is left open where the match is weak. Not all rows give a size; the values are once, few, many and, for expanded clones, a class.

V gene: TRBV28
clone size: many
D gene: TRBD2
J gene: TRBJ2-1
CDR3 DNA: TGTGCCAGCAGTACACCGGGACTAAGCTCCTACAATGAGCAGTTCTTC
CDR3 protein: CASSTPGLSSYNEQFF

V gene: TRBV28
clone size: few
D gene: TRBD1
J gene: TRBJ2-7
CDR3 DNA: TGTGCCAGCAGTGCCGGGACAGGGGGAAACGAGCAGTACTTC
CDR3 protein: CASSAGTGGNEQYF

V gene: TRBV4-1
clone size: .
D gene: TRBD1
J gene: TRBJ1-6
CDR3 DNA: TGCGCCAGCAGCCAAACTGGGACAGGCTATAATTCACCCCTCCACTTT
CDR3 protein: CASSQTGTGYNSPLHF

V gene: TRBV7-9
clone size: few
D gene: .
J gene: TRBJ1-2
CDR3 DNA: TGTGCCAGCAGCCCTCCCTCGTTAAGGGCCTATGGCTACACCTTC
CDR3 protein: CASSPPSLRAYGYTF

V gene: TRBV29-1
clone size: few
D gene: .
J gene: TRBJ2-2
CDR3 DNA: TGCCGACCCCCCGGGGAGACCGGGGAGCTGTTTTTT
CDR3 protein: CRPPGETGELFF

V gene: TRBV10-2
clone size: .
D gene: TRBD2
J gene: TRBJ2-7
CDR3 DNA: TGCGCCAGCAGTGACCCCGGGACTAGGGACTACGAGCAGTACTTC
CDR3 protein: CASSDPGTRDYEQYF

V gene: TRBV5-1
clone size: few
D gene: .
J gene: TRBJ1-4
CDR3 DNA: TGCGCCAGCAGCTTGACGGGCCGAAAACTGTTTTTT
CDR3 protein: CASSLTGRKLFF

V gene: TRBV4-1
clone size: few
D gene: .
J gene: TRBJ2-3
CDR3 DNA: TGCGCCAGCAGCCAAGATTCGGCGTTCACAGATACGCAGTATTTT
CDR3 protein: CASSQDSAFTDTQYF

V gene: TRBV29-1
clone size: few
D gene: TRBD1
J gene: TRBJ2-4
CDR3 DNA: TGCAGCGTCGTTACCGGGACAGGGGAGAAAAACATTCAGTACTTC
CDR3 protein: CSVVTGTGEKNIQYF

V gene: TRBV2
clone size: many
D gene: .
J gene: TRBJ2-7
CDR3 DNA: TGTGCCAGCGGCTCCCAGGGTGTGTCCGAGCAGTACTTC
CDR3 protein: CASGSQGVSEQYF

V gene: TRBV12-3/TRBV12-4
clone size: many
D gene: TRBD2
J gene: TRBJ2-3
CDR3 DNA: TGTGCCAGCAGTTTAGCGCGGGGGAGACGGCTAGCGGGGCATAGCACAGATACGCAGTATTTT
CDR3 protein: CASSLARGRRLAGHSTDTQYF

V gene: TRBV6-1
clone size: many
D gene: .
J gene: TRBJ1-1
CDR3 DNA: TGTGCCAACAGTGGGGACGGGTGGAGCACTGAAGCTTTCTTT
CDR3 protein: CANSGDGWSTEAFF

V gene: TRBV12-5
clone size: many
D gene: .
J gene: TRBJ2-7
CDR3 DNA: TGTGCTAGTGGCCCCCACCGGGACCCCCACTACGAGCAGTACTTC
CDR3 protein: CASGPHRDPHYEQYF

V gene: TRBV18
clone size: many
D gene: TRBD1
J gene: TRBJ2-1
CDR3 DNA: TGTGCCAGCTCACCCCCGGGACAGGCGTACAATGAGCAGTTCTTC
CDR3 protein: CASSPPGQAYNEQFF

V gene: TRBV28
clone size: many
D gene: TRBD1
J gene: TRBJ1-2
CDR3 DNA: TGTGCCAGCAGATACCTCCTACAGGGGGGGAAGAAGCGAGGCTACACCTTC
CDR3 protein: CASRYLLQGGKKRGYTF

V gene: TRBV7-9
clone size: .
D gene: .
J gene: TRBJ2-6
CDR3 DNA: TGTGCCAGCAGCTTAGCGGCCAGCTCTGGGGCCAACGTCCTGACTTTC
CDR3 protein: CASSLAASSGANVLTF

V gene: TRBV12-3/TRBV12-4
clone size: many
D gene: TRBD2
J gene: TRBJ2-2
CDR3 DNA: TGTGCCAGCAGCCCAGTCGCCGGGACTAGCCACGGGGAGCTGTTTTTT
CDR3 protein: CASSPVAGTSHGELFF

V gene: TRBV11-2
clone size: many
D gene: .
J gene: TRBJ2-1
CDR3 DNA: TGTGCCAGCAGCCCCCGGCAGGCCGACAATGAGCAGTTCTTC
CDR3 protein: CASSPRQADNEQFF

V gene: TRBV27
clone size: many
D gene: .
J gene: TRBJ1-1
CDR3 DNA: TGTGCCAGCAGTGGAAACAGGGTCCGGGCGAACACTGAAGCTTTCTTT
CDR3 protein: CASSGNRVRANTEAFF

V gene: TRBV28
clone size: many
D gene: .
J gene: TRBJ2-3
CDR3 DNA: TGTGCCAGCAGTTCAGGGGAGGCAGATACGCAGTATTTT
CDR3 protein: CASSSGEADTQYF

V gene: TRBV3-1
clone size: few
D gene: TRBD2
J gene: TRBJ2-2
CDR3 DNA: TGTGCCAGCAGCATTCGCGGGAGCGTGAACACCGGGGAGCTGTTTTTT
CDR3 protein: CASSIRGSVNTGELFF

V gene: TRBV10-1
clone size: many
D gene: .
J gene: TRBJ1-1
CDR3 DNA: TGCGCCAGCCCTACCTTAGACAGTAACACTGAAGCTTTCTTT
CDR3 protein: CASPTLDSNTEAFF

V gene: TRBV2
clone size: few
D gene: .
J gene: TRBJ1-2
CDR3 DNA: TGTGCCGGCAGTGAGGAGGGCTATGGCTACACCTTC
CDR3 protein: CAGSEEGYGYTF

V gene: TRBV6-1
clone size: many
D gene: TRBD2
J gene: TRBJ2-5
CDR3 DNA: TGTGCCAGCTCCCGGAGGACTAGCGGGACAGAGACCCAGTACTTC
CDR3 protein: CASSRRTSGTETQYF